This T cell receptor (beta chain) emerged from a study of CD8+CD57+ T cells in acquired aplastic anemia. Study summary: Sorted CD4+ and CD8+ cells gave a mean 3.2 ug DNA, range roughly 0.18 to 30 ug. Study-wide results and limits: Between patients and controls, CD8+ Simpson's diversity did not vary significantly. Patients and controls were found to share twenty-nine CD8+ CDR3 sequences.

Note on this clonotype: Its target is not known.

Genomic DNA served as template for TCR beta VDJ and CDR3 profiling. From the reads, TCRdb called clonotypes with MiXCR, one entry per CDR3 protein. The repertoire holds under 350,000 distinct CDR3 sequences, around three fifths seen once, with roughly 8% in the top ten. The CDR3 consists of 15 residues. V lost 0 bases and J lost 0, with 9 bases in between. The germline gives CDR1 SGHTA, CDR2 FQGNSA. This sequence originates from a human donor with severe aplastic anemia or a healthy control (not recorded which). The sample taken for sequencing was sorted CD4+, CD8+, or CD8+CD57+ T cells (not recorded which) from PBMCs. The chain couples TRBV7-2 to TRBJ2-7; D unclear. The CDR3: CASSLAGKSSYEQYF. DNA for the CDR3: TGTGCCAGCAGCTTAGCAGGCAAAAGCTCCTACGAGCAGTACTTC. Full variable domain (outside the CDR3, taken from reference TRBV7-2 and TRBJ2-7): GAGVSQSPSNKVTEKGKDVELRCDPISGHTALYWYRQSLGQGLEFLIYFQGNSAPDKSGLPSDRFSAERTGGSVSTLTIQRTQQEDSAVYLCASSLAGKSSYEQYFGPGTRLTVT.